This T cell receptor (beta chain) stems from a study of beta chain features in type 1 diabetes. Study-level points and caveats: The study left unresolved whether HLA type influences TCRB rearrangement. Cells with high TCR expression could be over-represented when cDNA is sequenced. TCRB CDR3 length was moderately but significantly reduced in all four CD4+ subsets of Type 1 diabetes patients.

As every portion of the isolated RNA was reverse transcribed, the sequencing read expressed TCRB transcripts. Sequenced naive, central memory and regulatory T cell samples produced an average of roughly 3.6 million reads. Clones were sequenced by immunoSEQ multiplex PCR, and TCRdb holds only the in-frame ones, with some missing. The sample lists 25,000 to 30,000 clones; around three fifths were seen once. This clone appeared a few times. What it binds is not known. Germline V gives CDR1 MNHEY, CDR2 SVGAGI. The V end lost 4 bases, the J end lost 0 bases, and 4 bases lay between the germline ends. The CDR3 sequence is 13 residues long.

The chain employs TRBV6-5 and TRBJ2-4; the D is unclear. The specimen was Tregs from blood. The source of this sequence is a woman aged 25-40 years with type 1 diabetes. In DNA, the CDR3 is TGTGCCAGCAGTTTAGCAGCCAAAAACATTCAGTACTTC. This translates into CASSLAAKNIQYF.